The rows below give T cell receptor beta chains drawn from one sample of a study of blood T cell repertoires in COVID-19. The data were produced by immunoSEQ multiplex PCR, yet TCRdb's version contains in-frame clones alone and is incomplete. The sample has 140,000 to 150,000 clones; under 90% are singletons. The sequenced material came from peripheral blood. These receptors were taken from a human donor in a cohort sampled during active COVID-19. Both conserved end residues are part of each CDR3. Fields, in order: CDR3 length, D gene, J gene, V gene, clone size, CDR3 DNA, CDR3 protein. D genes are given only for firm matches. Clone size is stated in some rows and not others, as once, few, many or a class when expanded.

length: 16
D: -
J: TRBJ2-3
V: TRBV24-1
size: -
DNA: TGTGCCACCAGTGCCCTAGGCGGGGGCCGCACAGATACGCAGTATTTT
CDR3: CATSALGGGRTDTQYF

length: 17
D: TRBD2
J: TRBJ2-1
V: TRBV14
size: -
DNA: TGTGCCAGCAGCCACGGGATAGCGGGAGCGAGTCACAATGAGCAGTTCTTC
CDR3: CASSHGIAGASHNEQFF

length: 16
D: -
J: TRBJ2-7
V: TRBV7-3
size: once
DNA: TGTGCCAGCAGCCCCCAGCCAGGACTATCCGAGGGGGAGCAGTACTTC
CDR3: CASSPQPGLSEGEQYF

length: 12
D: TRBD1
J: TRBJ2-1
V: TRBV12-3/TRBV12-4
size: -
DNA: TGTGCCAGCAGTCTTGACAGGGTCGGGCAGTTCTTC
CDR3: CASSLDRVGQFF

length: 15
D: TRBD2
J: TRBJ2-7
V: TRBV27
size: -
DNA: TGTGCCAGCAGTTCGACTAGCGGGAAAACGGGGGAGCAGTACTTC
CDR3: CASSSTSGKTGEQYF

length: 14
D: TRBD1
J: TRBJ2-5
V: TRBV7-8
size: once
DNA: TGTGCCAGCAGCCAGGGGACAGACCCCGAGACCCAGTACTTC
CDR3: CASSQGTDPETQYF

length: 14
D: -
J: TRBJ2-7
V: TRBV15
size: -
DNA: TGTGCCACCAGCAGAGATCAAGGGGCTAGCGAGCAGTACTTC
CDR3: CATSRDQGASEQYF

length: 14
D: TRBD1
J: TRBJ2-7
V: TRBV9
size: -
DNA: TGTGCCAGCAGTGGGGACAGGGACACCTACGAGCAGTACTTC
CDR3: CASSGDRDTYEQYF

length: 10
D: -
J: TRBJ2-3
V: TRBV20-1
size: -
DNA: TGCAGTGCTTTCGTGGATACGCAGTATTTT
CDR3: CSAFVDTQYF

length: 13
D: -
J: TRBJ1-1
V: TRBV7-2
size: -
DNA: TGTGCCAGCAGCAGAACAAAGAACACTGAAGCTTTCTTT
CDR3: CASSRTKNTEAFF

length: 14
D: -
J: TRBJ1-6
V: TRBV27
size: once
DNA: TGTGCCAGCAGTTTATTAGTCGGGTATTCACCCCTCCACTTT
CDR3: CASSLLVGYSPLHF

length: 15
D: TRBD1
J: TRBJ1-5
V: TRBV5-6
size: once
DNA: TGTGCCAGCAGCTCCGACAGGGGCGTCAATCAGCCCCAGCATTTT
CDR3: CASSSDRGVNQPQHF

length: 14
D: TRBD2
J: TRBJ2-7
V: TRBV6-2/TRBV6-3
size: few
DNA: TGTGCCAGCAGTTACGAAGCGGGAGTGAGAGAGCAGTACTTC
CDR3: CASSYEAGVREQYF

length: 16
D: TRBD2
J: TRBJ2-1
V: TRBV28
size: -
DNA: TGTGCCAGCAGCGGACTCGGGACTAGCGGGAGGGATGAGCAGTTCTTC
CDR3: CASSGLGTSGRDEQFF

length: 16
D: -
J: TRBJ1-4
V: TRBV7-9
size: -
DNA: TGTGCCAGCAGCCCCATCCCAGGGGCAACTAATGAAAAACTGTTTTTT
CDR3: CASSPIPGATNEKLFF

length: 17
D: -
J: TRBJ2-6
V: TRBV28
size: once
DNA: TGTGCCAGCAGTTTATCGGCGACAAGCTCTGGGGCCAACGTCCTGACTTTC
CDR3: CASSLSATSSGANVLTF

length: 15
D: TRBD2
J: TRBJ2-1
V: TRBV6-5
size: -
DNA: TGTGCCAGCAGTCACGGACTAGCGGGGGAGAATGAGCAGTTCTTC
CDR3: CASSHGLAGENEQFF

length: 14
D: TRBD1
J: TRBJ2-5
V: TRBV11-1
size: -
DNA: TGTGCCAGCAGCTTTGGACAGGGGCAAGAGACCCAGTACTTC
CDR3: CASSFGQGQETQYF

length: 13
D: TRBD2
J: TRBJ2-7
V: TRBV7-9
size: -
DNA: TGTGCCAGCACCTCCGGGAGGGCCCCCGAGCAGTACTTC
CDR3: CASTSGRAPEQYF

length: 14
D: -
J: TRBJ1-5
V: TRBV2
size: -
DNA: TGTGCCAGCAGTGACCGGGGGGGAGATCAGCCCCAGCATTTT
CDR3: CASSDRGGDQPQHF

length: 14
D: -
J: TRBJ2-4
V: TRBV4-2
size: -
DNA: TGTGCCAGCAGCCAGGGACAAGAGCAAAACATTCAGTACTTC
CDR3: CASSQGQEQNIQYF

length: 15
D: TRBD2
J: TRBJ2-7
V: TRBV3-1/TRBV3-2
size: -
DNA: TGTGCCAGCAGCCAAGGGCTAGCGGGTACCTACGAGCAGTACTTC
CDR3: CASSQGLAGTYEQYF

length: 14
D: -
J: TRBJ2-7
V: TRBV29-1
size: -
DNA: TGCAGCGTTGAAGTGAGACGGTCTTCGGGGGAGCAGTACTTC
CDR3: CSVEVRRSSGEQYF

length: 15
D: TRBD1
J: TRBJ2-4
V: TRBV28
size: -
DNA: TGTGCCAGCAGTTTATGGGCAGGGGGCAAAAACATTCAGTACTTC
CDR3: CASSLWAGGKNIQYF

length: 13
D: -
J: TRBJ2-5
V: TRBV4-3
size: -
DNA: TGCGCCAGCAGCCAAGACCCCGGTGAGACCCAGTACTTC
CDR3: CASSQDPGETQYF

length: 14
D: -
J: TRBJ2-7
V: TRBV28
size: -
DNA: TGTGCCAGCAGATCAGGGGATCTGAACTACGAGCAGTACTTC
CDR3: CASRSGDLNYEQYF

length: 15
D: -
J: TRBJ2-3
V: TRBV5-1
size: -
DNA: TGCGCCAGCAGCACCTCCCTTCCTAGCGCAGATACGCAGTATTTT
CDR3: CASSTSLPSADTQYF

length: 16
D: -
J: TRBJ2-3
V: TRBV7-7
size: -
DNA: TGTGCCAGCAGCCCACCGAGGACCGGGGGCACAGATACGCAGTATTTT
CDR3: CASSPPRTGGTDTQYF

length: 16
D: TRBD1
J: TRBJ2-4
V: TRBV28
size: few
DNA: TGTGCCAGCAGTCCCCCCTTACAGGGGGCGGTGGACATTCAGTACTTC
CDR3: CASSPPLQGAVDIQYF

length: 18
D: TRBD2
J: TRBJ2-7
V: TRBV3-1/TRBV3-2
size: once
DNA: TGTGCCAGCAGCGGGCCACGACTAGCGGGAGGTTCAACCTACGAGCAGTACTTC
CDR3: CASSGPRLAGGSTYEQYF

length: 17
D: -
J: TRBJ2-7
V: TRBV7-9
size: -
DNA: TGTGCCAGCAGCTTGTCGCCGGGAGTGACCAATTCCTACGAGCAGTACTTC
CDR3: CASSLSPGVTNSYEQYF

length: 15
D: -
J: TRBJ2-1
V: TRBV6-6
size: -
DNA: TGTGCCAGCAGTCAAGAAACTCACTCCTACAATGAGCAGTTCTTC
CDR3: CASSQETHSYNEQFF

length: 16
D: TRBD1
J: TRBJ2-7
V: TRBV25-1
size: -
DNA: TGTGCCAGCAGTGATTCCGGACAGGGCCGAGCCTACGAGCAGTACTTC
CDR3: CASSDSGQGRAYEQYF

length: 17
D: TRBD1
J: TRBJ2-6
V: TRBV4-1
size: -
DNA: TGCGCCAGCAGCCAAGATTCGACAGGGGCTGGGGCCAACGTCCTGACTTTC
CDR3: CASSQDSTGAGANVLTF

length: 16
D: -
J: TRBJ2-1
V: TRBV5-1
size: -
DNA: TGCGCCAGCAGCTCAGGGACTTCCCGCTCCTACAATGAGCAGTTCTTC
CDR3: CASSSGTSRSYNEQFF

length: 19
D: TRBD2
J: TRBJ2-7
V: TRBV4-1
size: -
DNA: TGCGCCAGCAGCCAGCTCCCATGGGGACTAGCGGGCTTTACCTACGAGCAGTACTTC
CDR3: CASSQLPWGLAGFTYEQYF

length: 14
D: -
J: TRBJ1-1
V: TRBV18
size: few
DNA: TGTGCCAGCTCACAGACAGGAGGGAACACTGAAGCTTTCTTT
CDR3: CASSQTGGNTEAFF

length: 14
D: TRBD1
J: TRBJ2-7
V: TRBV7-9
size: -
DNA: TGTGCCAGCAGCTTAGGGACAGGGCGGTACGAGCAGTACTTC
CDR3: CASSLGTGRYEQYF

length: 12
D: TRBD1
J: TRBJ1-1
V: TRBV3-1/TRBV3-2
size: -
DNA: TGTGCCAGCAGCTACGGACAGGGCGAAGCTTTCTTT
CDR3: CASSYGQGEAFF

length: 11
D: -
J: TRBJ1-1
V: TRBV18
size: -
DNA: TGTGCCAGCTCACCAGACAGGGAAGCTTTCTTT
CDR3: CASSPDREAFF